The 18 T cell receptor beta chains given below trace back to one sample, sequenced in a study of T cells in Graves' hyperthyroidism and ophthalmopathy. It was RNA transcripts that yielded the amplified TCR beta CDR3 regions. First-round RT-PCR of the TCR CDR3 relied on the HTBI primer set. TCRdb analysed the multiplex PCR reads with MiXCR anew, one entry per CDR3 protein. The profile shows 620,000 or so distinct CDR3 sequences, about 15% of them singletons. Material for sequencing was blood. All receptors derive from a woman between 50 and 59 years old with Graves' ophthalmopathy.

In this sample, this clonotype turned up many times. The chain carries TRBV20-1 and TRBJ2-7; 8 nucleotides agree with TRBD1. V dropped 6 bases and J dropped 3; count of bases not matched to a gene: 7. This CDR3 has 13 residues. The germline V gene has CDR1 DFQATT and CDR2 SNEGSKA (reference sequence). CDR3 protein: CSASRTGFYEQYF. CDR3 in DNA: TGCAGTGCGTCCCGGACAGGGTTCTACGAGCAGTACTTC.

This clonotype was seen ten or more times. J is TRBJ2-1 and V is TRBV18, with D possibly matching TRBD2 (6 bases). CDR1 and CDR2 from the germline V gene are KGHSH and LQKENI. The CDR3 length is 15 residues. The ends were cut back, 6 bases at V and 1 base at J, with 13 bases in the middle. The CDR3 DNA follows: TGTGCCAGCTCCCCTAGCGAAACTTCCTACAATGAGCAGTTCTTC. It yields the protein CASSPSETSYNEQFF.

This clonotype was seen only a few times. The CDR3 loop is CASRETSEWAQYF. CDR3 coding DNA: TGTGCCAGCAGGGAGACTAGCGAGTGGGCCCAGTACTTC. The V call is TRBV28, the J call TRBJ2-5, with 8 bases matching TRBD2. Germline loops: CDR1 MDHEN, CDR2 SYDVKM. Germline trimming cut 6 bases from V and 9 bases from J; bases unmatched to any gene: 9. The CDR3 length is 13 residues.

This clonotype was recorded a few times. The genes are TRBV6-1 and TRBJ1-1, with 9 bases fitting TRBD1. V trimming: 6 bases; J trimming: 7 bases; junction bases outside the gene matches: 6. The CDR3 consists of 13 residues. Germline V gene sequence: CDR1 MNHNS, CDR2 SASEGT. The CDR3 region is CASRLGQGYEAFF. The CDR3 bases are TGTGCCAGCAGACTTGGACAGGGGTATGAAGCTTTCTTT.

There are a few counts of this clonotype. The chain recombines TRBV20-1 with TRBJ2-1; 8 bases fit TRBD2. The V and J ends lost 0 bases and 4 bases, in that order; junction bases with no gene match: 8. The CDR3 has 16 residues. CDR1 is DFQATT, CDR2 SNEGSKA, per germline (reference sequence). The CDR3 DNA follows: TGCAGTGCTAGAGATACCCAGCGGGAGTTTTACAATGAGCAGTTCTTC. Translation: CSARDTQREFYNEQFF.

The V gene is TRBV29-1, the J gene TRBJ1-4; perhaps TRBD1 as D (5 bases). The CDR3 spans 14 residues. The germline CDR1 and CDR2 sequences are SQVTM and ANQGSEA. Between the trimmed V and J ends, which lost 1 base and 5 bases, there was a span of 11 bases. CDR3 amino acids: CSVEGQKPNEKLFF. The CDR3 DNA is TGCAGCGTTGAAGGACAGAAACCAAATGAAAAACTGTTTTTT.

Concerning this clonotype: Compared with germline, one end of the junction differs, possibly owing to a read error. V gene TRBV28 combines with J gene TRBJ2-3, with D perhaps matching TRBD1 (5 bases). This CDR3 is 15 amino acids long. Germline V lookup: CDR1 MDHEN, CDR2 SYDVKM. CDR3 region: CAGSPRQPRPDTQYF. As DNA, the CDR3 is TGTGCCGGCAGTCCCCGACAGCCTCGGCCAGATACGCAGTATTTT.

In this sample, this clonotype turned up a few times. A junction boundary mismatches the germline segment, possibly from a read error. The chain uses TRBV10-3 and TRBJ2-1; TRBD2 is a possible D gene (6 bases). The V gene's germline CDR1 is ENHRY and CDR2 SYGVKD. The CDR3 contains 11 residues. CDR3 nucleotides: TGTGCCATCAGTGAGGGGACTGAGCAGCTCTTC. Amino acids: CAISEGTEQLF.

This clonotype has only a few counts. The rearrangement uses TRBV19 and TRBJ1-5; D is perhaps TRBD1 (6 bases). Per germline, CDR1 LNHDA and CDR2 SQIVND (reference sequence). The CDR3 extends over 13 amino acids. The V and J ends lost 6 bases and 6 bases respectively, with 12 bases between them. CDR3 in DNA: TGTGCCAGTAGCCAAGACAGGTCTCAGCCCCAGCATTTT. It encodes CASSQDRSQPQHF.

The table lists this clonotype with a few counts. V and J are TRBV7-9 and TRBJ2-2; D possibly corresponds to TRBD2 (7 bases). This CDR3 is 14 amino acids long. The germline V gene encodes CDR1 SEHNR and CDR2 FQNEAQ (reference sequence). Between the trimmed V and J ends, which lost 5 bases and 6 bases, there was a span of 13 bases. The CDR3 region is CASSEQGGAGELFF. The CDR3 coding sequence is TGTGCCAGCAGCGAACAGGGAGGGGCCGGGGAGCTGTTTTTT.

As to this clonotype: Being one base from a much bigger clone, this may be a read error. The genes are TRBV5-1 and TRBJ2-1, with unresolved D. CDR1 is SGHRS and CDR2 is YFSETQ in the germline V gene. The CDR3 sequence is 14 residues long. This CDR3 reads CASRGTPSYSEQFF. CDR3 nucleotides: TGCGCCAGCAGGGGTACACCCTCCTACAGTGAGCAGTTCTTC. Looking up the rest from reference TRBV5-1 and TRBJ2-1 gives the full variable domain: KAGVTQTPRYLIKTRGQQVTLSCSPISGHRSVSWYQQTPGQGLQFLFEYFSETQRNKGNFPGRFSGRQFSNSRSEMNVSTLELGDSALYLCASRGTPSYSEQFFGPGTRLTVL.

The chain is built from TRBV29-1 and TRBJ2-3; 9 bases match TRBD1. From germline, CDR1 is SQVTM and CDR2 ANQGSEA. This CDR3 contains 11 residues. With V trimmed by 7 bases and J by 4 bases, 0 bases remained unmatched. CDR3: CSGDRADTQYF. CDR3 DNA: TGCAGCGGGGACAGGGCAGATACGCAGTATTTT.

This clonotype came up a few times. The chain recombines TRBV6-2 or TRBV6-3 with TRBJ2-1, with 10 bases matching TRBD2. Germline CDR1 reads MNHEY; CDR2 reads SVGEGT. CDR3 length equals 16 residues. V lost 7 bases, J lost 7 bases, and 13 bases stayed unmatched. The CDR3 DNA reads TGTGCCAGCATCAACGAAAGAGCGGGAGGGCGAAATGAGCAGTTCTTC. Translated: CASINERAGGRNEQFF.

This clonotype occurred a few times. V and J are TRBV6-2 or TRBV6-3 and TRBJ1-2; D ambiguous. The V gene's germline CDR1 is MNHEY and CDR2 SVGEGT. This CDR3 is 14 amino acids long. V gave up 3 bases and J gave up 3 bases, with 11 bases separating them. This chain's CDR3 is CASSYSGQYYGYTF. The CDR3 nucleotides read TGTGCCAGCAGTTATAGCGGGCAGTACTATGGCTACACCTTC.

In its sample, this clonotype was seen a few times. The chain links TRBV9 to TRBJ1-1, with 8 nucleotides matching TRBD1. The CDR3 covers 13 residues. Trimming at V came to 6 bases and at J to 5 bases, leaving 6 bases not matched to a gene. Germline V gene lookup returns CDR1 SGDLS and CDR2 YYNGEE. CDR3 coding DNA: TGTGCCAGCACCCCCGGACAGGGAACTGAAGCTTTCTTT. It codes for CASTPGQGTEAFF.

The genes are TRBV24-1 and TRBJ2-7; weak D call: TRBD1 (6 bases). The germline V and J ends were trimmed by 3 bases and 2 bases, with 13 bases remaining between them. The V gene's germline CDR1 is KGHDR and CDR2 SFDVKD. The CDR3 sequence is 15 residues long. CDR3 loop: CATSDPGTHPYEQYF. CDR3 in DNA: TGTGCCACCAGTGATCCTGGGACACATCCCTACGAGCAGTACTTC.

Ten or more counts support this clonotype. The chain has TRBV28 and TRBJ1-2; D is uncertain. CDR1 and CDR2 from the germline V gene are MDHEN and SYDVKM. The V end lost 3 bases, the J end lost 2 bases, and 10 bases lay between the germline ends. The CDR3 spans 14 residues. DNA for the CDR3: TGTGCCAGCAGTTTGACGGGCTGGAACTATGGCTACACCTTC. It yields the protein CASSLTGWNYGYTF.

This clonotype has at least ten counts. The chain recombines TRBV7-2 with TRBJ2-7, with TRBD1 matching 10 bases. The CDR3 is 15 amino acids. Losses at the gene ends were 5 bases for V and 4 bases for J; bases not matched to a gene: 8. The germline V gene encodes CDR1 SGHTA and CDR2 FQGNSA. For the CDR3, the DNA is TGTGCCAGCAGCAAATACCGGGACAGGGGATACGAGCAGTACTTC. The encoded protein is CASSKYRDRGYEQYF.